The 9 T cell receptor beta chains presented below share a single source sample, sequenced in a study of monozygotic twins with inflammatory bowel disease. One entry per CDR3 protein, without DNA, is what TCRdb gives after re-calling the 5' RACE reads. Here the sample table reports around 230,000 distinct CDR3 sequences. The sequenced sample consisted of blood. The receptors originated from a human donor with ulcerative colitis or Crohn's disease, or a healthy co-twin of an affected twin (not recorded which).

This rearrangement joins TRBV20-1 to TRBJ2-3; TCRdb's D call, TRBD2, is unchecked because there is no DNA. Germline loops: CDR1 DFQATT, CDR2 SNEGSKA (reference sequence). The CDR3 covers 16 residues. The CDR3 reads CSASRSEGLSPDTQYF.

The rearrangement joins TRBV27 to TRBJ2-7; the TCRdb call, TRBD1, lacks DNA for checking. The CDR3 contains 14 residues. CDR1 is MNHEY, CDR2 SMNVEV, per germline (reference sequence). The CDR3 sequence is CASSSGGLSYEQYF.

V usage is TRBV7-9 and J usage is TRBJ2-3; TCRdb picks TRBD2, but there is no DNA to check that call. The CDR3 runs to 15 residues. Germline V gene data show CDR1 as SEHNR and CDR2 as FQNEAQ (reference sequence). CDR3 region: CASSWAPQLPDTQYF.

The chain couples TRBV5-6 to TRBJ2-1; TCRdb reports TRBD1, a call that lacks DNA to check it against. Germline CDR1 SGHDT, CDR2 YYEEEE. This CDR3 is 16 amino acids long. The CDR3 sequence: CASSRAGFAGGYEQFF.

The V gene is TRBV20-1, the J gene TRBJ2-7; no DNA is available, so the TRBD1 call from TCRdb remains unchecked. The CDR3 sequence is 13 residues long. CDR1 DFQATT and CDR2 SNEGSKA come from the germline V gene (reference sequence). CDR3 sequence reads: CSARDPVPYEQYF.

The rearrangement joins TRBV5-6 to TRBJ1-5; the TCRdb D gene call, TRBD1, has no DNA to confirm it. The germline CDR1 and CDR2 sequences are SGHDT and YYEEEE. The CDR3 is 16 amino acids. The chain's CDR3 is CASSLGTGGSNQPQHF.

The genes are TRBV7-2 and TRBJ2-7; TCRdb's D call of TRBD1 is untestable without DNA. Germline V lookup: CDR1 SGHTA, CDR2 FQGNSA. There are 15 residues in the CDR3. CDR3 protein: CASSQTAGTVYEQYF.

The chain carries TRBV5-1 and TRBJ1-5. Germline-derived CDR1 and CDR2 are SGHRS and YFSETQ. This CDR3 comprises 15 residues. CDR3 loop: CASSLGQPPDQPQHF.

The chain has TRBV6-5 and TRBJ1-1; TCRdb gives TRBD1 as the D gene, but with no DNA this cannot be confirmed. Germline V CDR1 and CDR2: MNHEY, SVGAGI. The CDR3 contains 15 residues. The CDR3 region is CASSFRTGGNTEAFF.